Here is one T cell receptor beta chain with its context. Its target antigen remains unknown. One base away there is no much larger clone; base qualities are not given. Library creation used 5' RACE. Instrument on record: Illumina HiSeq 2000. Template switching introduced a universal primer binding site; the final cDNA contained a unique molecular identifier, enabling accurate counting of TCR cDNA molecules. Specific primers in the conserved constant-segment region were used to synthesize first-strand cDNA for the TCR alpha and beta chains. To control for contamination, each cDNA library was double barcoded with a SMART-Mk sample barcode plus Illumina barcodes. TruSeq adapter sequences and Illumina sample barcodes were added in two successive PCR steps. The Illumina HiSeq platform was used with custom primers to sequence TCR alpha and beta cDNA libraries. Per the source publication's procedure: Unique molecular identifiers were extracted from raw reads with MiGEC, and CDR3 positions were determined with MiXCR. Recombination models were inferred per individual with the repgenHMM and IGoR tools using an EM algorithm. The tcR package in R was used for shared clonotype analysis, with sharing normalized by the product of cloneset sizes. To study raw recombination free of thymic and clonal selection effects, out-of-frame nonproductive sequences were analyzed. Using fastp trimming at Q25 and MiXCR clonotype assembly, TCRdb reanalyzed the public sequencing data and kept in-frame beta chains. Each entry merges the rows of one CDR3 protein and shows their most common DNA and genes. These V and J calls originate from TCRdb's pipeline instead of the authors' own analysis. The sample table holds 450,000 or so distinct CDR3 sequences, of which approximately 14% were seen once. The ten largest make up roughly 0.5% of the sample.

The data stem from a study of identical twins (dated by TCRdb to the mid-2010s). Some background on the complete study: The study deep-sequenced TCR alpha and beta repertoires from monozygotic twins, unrelated adults of various ages and cord blood to test whether fetal clonotypes persist. Replicate twin experiments were performed at different times using different library preparation protocols to rule out contamination.

All donors were healthy Caucasians. The twin cohort consisted of three pairs of female monozygotic twins, all aged about 18 to 29 years. CD4+ and CD8+ T cell populations were isolated with positive isolation kits from Invitrogen. On the study overall, not on this receptor specifically: Fewer insertions were carried by abundant cord blood beta clonotypes; a weaker similar trend was observed in young adult naive repertoires, while no such trend was observed in memory repertoires. Out-of-frame TCR alpha sequences shared between twins showed an excess of low generation-probability sequences compared with coincidental sharing between unrelated individuals. Zero-insertion analyses could be partly confounded by invariant T cells such as MAIT and iNKT, although diverse VJ usage argued against such confounding for most clonotypes. In beta out-of-frame sequences, excess twin sharing was weaker, because having fewer shared sequences lowered the signal-to-noise ratio. Out-of-frame TCR alpha sharing in monozygotic twins was systematically underestimated by recombination models, whereas sharing between unrelated individuals was in agreement with the recombination models. Because the same donors could not be followed over many years, the conclusions depended on cross-sectional statistical analysis.

The data were also submitted as part of a second study, on yellow fever vaccine responses in identical twins. In that second paper, the authors write: According to the authors, the vaccine-induced T cell response in identical twins seemed to be partly convergent and partly specific to each individual. In the study, vaccine-responding T cell clones were precisely tracked in identical twins.

Sequencing used CD4+ T cells sorted from blood. This receptor was taken from a woman aged 18-29 years in good health.

The DNA reads as follows: TGTGCCAGCAGCACCGGGACTAGCGGGGGGGGACTGAGAGAGACCCAGTACTTC. It encodes CASSTGTSGGGLRETQYF. The sequence joins TRBV12-3 or TRBV12-4 to TRBJ2-5; TRBD2 agrees with 16 junctional bases. Including cysteine and phenylalanine, the CDR3 has 18 amino acids. Here the CDR3 DNA is all that survives: 54 bases in frame from base 1. Trimming takes 6 bases off V and 4 bases off J; junction bases not matched to a gene: 11.